The next 28 T cell receptor beta chains were all read from a single sample in a study of long-term antiretroviral therapy in people with HIV (dated by TCRdb to between 2021 and 2022). The immunoSEQ hsTCRB v3.0 assay was used at survey level resolution for TRB variable region sequencing. TCRdb stores this immuneACCESS table with in-frame sequences only. Part of the clones is absent; in the studies checked, under half of the shortfall reflects unresolved V genes, and no reason is known for the rest. Recorded for this sample are just under 30,000 clones; about 88% of them occurred a single time. Nearly 7.5% of the sample belongs to the ten largest clones. Sequencing used unsorted PBMCs, obtained roughly 5 years before starting antiretroviral therapy. All receptors derive from a man aged 45-60 years with HIV.

This chain links TRBV7-2 with TRBJ2-1; D may correspond to TRBD1 or TRBD2 (6 bases each). This CDR3 region has 15 residues. The germline CDR1 and CDR2 sequences are SGHTA and FQGNSA. The germline V and J ends were trimmed by 2 bases and 4 bases, with 12 bases remaining between them. CDR3 amino acids: CASSLNRDLYNEQFF. The CDR3 DNA reads as TGTGCCAGCAGCTTAAACAGGGACTTATACAATGAGCAGTTCTTC.

The chain joins TRBV10-3 to TRBJ1-2, with 9 bases lining up with TRBD1. This CDR3 is 14 amino acids long. With 5 bases clipped from V and 4 bases from J, the junction kept 5 bases outside the gene matches. Per germline, CDR1 ENHRY and CDR2 SYGVKD. The CDR3 nucleotides are TGTGCCATCAGTCGGGACAGGGCAATCTATGGCTACACCTTC. This gives the protein CAISRDRAIYGYTF.

A remark on this clone: Germline and junction disagree at one end, which may indicate a read error. The chain is built from TRBV2 and TRBJ1-5, with D possibly TRBD1 on 6 matching bases. The germline CDR1 and CDR2 sequences are SNHLY and FYNNEI. This CDR3 comprises 14 residues. The CDR3 nucleotides read TGTGCCAGCAGTAAGGACAGTAGCCATCAGCCCCAGCATTTT. It translates to CASSKDSSHQPQHF.

V gene TRBV7-2 combines with J gene TRBJ1-2; D gene ambiguous. The CDR3 covers 11 residues. From germline, CDR1 is SGHTA and CDR2 FQGNSA. Here the CDR3 DNA reads TGTGTCGGCAGTCCTAACTATGGCTACACCTTC. Protein sequence: CVGSPNYGYTF.

The V and J genes are TRBV5-1 and TRBJ1-4; TRBD1 matches at 7 bases. The CDR3 spans 15 residues. CDR1 is SGHRS and CDR2 is YFSETQ in the germline V gene. Losses at the gene ends were 4 bases for V and 4 bases for J; bases not matched to a gene: 7. The CDR3, as DNA: TGCGCCAGCAGCCCAGACAGGGAGGATAATGAAAAACTGTTTTTT. Protein product: CASSPDREDNEKLFF.

The chain links TRBV30 to TRBJ2-5; TRBD2 matches at 8 bases. CDR1 is GTSNPN and CDR2 is SVGIG in the germline V gene (reference sequence). Losses at the gene ends were 0 bases for V and 9 bases for J; bases not matched to a gene: 12. The CDR3 extends over 15 amino acids. CDR3 bases: TGTGCCTGGAGTGTGACGGGGGGGGGTCAGGGGTCCCAGTACTTC. Its protein is CAWSVTGGGQGSQYF.

This clone was counted a few times. This chain joins TRBV5-1 and TRBJ1-2; 8 bases map to TRBD1. CDR1 and CDR2 from the germline V gene are SGHRS and YFSETQ. The CDR3 loop spans 15 amino acids. V lost 0 bases to trimming and J lost 4 bases; unmatched junction nucleotides: 5. The CDR3 reads CASSLALGQVYGYTF. The CDR3 region has the DNA TGCGCCAGCAGCTTGGCCCTGGGACAGGTCTATGGCTACACCTTC.

The genes are TRBV7-2 and TRBJ2-3; D is possibly TRBD1 or TRBD2 (5 bases each). CDR1 SGHTA and CDR2 FQGNSA come from the germline V gene. There are 15 residues in the CDR3. The V end lost 5 bases, the J end lost 1 base, and 13 bases lay between the germline ends. The CDR3 region is CASSTRGLRTDTQYF. The CDR3 DNA follows: TGTGCCAGCAGCACTAGGGGCCTCCGCACAGATACGCAGTATTTT.

J is TRBJ2-5 and V is TRBV5-1; no clear D gene. Germline CDR1 reads SGHRS; CDR2 reads YFSETQ. The V gene lost 3 bases and the J gene lost 2 bases, with 8 bases spanning the gap. CDR3 length equals 13 residues. CDR3 coding DNA: TGCGCCAGCAGCTCCCAGCCTCAAGAGACCCAGTACTTC. It specifies CASSSQPQETQYF.

This chain connects TRBV19 to TRBJ2-7; no clear D. Trimming left V 1 base short and J 3 bases short, with 13 bases between. Germline CDR1 is LNHDA and CDR2 is SQIVND (reference sequence). The CDR3 consists of 15 residues. The CDR3 nucleotides read TGTGCCAGTAGTATAGTTCCTGGTTCTGGCTACGAGCAGTACTTC. It codes for CASSIVPGSGYEQYF.

The rearrangement uses TRBV5-4 and TRBJ1-1; 9 positions agree with TRBD1. Per the germline V gene, CDR1 is SGHNT and CDR2 is YYREEE (reference sequence). CDR3 length equals 15 residues. The V gene end was trimmed by 2 bases and the J gene end by 3 bases; junction bases not matched to a gene: 5. The CDR3 sequence: CASSLKDRGDTEAFF. CDR3 nucleotide sequence: TGTGCCAGCAGCTTAAAAGACAGGGGGGACACTGAAGCTTTCTTT.

The chain employs TRBV19 and TRBJ1-5, with D tentatively TRBD1 (6 bases). The CDR3 is made up of 14 amino acids. The germline V and J ends were trimmed by 10 bases and 6 bases, with 19 bases remaining between them. Germline V gene lookup returns CDR1 LNHDA and CDR2 SQIVND (reference sequence). CDR3 protein: CATLLKEGGQPQHF. The CDR3 DNA follows: TGTGCCACCCTATTGAAAGAAGGGGGTCAGCCCCAGCATTTT.

The chain employs TRBV7-9 and TRBJ2-1; TRBD2 is a possible D gene (5 bases). Looked up from germline, CDR1 is SEHNR and CDR2 is FQNEAQ (reference sequence). This CDR3 has 13 amino acids. Deletions cut 1 base from V and 8 bases from J, with 9 bases between. The CDR3 DNA follows: TGTGCCAGCAGCTTAGGGGGAGCAGATGAGCAGTTCTTC. It codes for CASSLGGADEQFF.

The J gene is TRBJ2-7, the V gene TRBV15, with D tentatively TRBD1 (6 bases). The V end was cut by 0 bases, the J end by 3 bases, with 12 bases between. The V gene's germline CDR1 is LNHNV and CDR2 YYDKDF (reference sequence). The CDR3 covers 15 residues. Written as DNA, the CDR3 is TGTGCCACCAGCAGAGAGCTCGGACAGAACTACGAGCAGTACTTC. Protein product: CATSRELGQNYEQYF. Complete variable domain (other parts from reference TRBV15 and TRBJ2-7): DAMVIQNPRYQVTQFGKPVTLSCSQTLNHNVMYWYQQKSSQAPKLLFHYYDKDFNNEADTPDNFQSRRPNTSFCFLDIRSPGLGDTAMYLCATSRELGQNYEQYFGPGTRLTVT.

This chain links TRBV5-1 with TRBJ1-3, with a weak D call TRBD1 (6 bases). The CDR3 spans 14 residues. Deletions cut 4 bases from V and 0 bases from J, with 8 bases between. Germline V lookup: CDR1 SGHRS, CDR2 YFSETQ. This CDR3 reads CASSPDSSGNTIYF. Written as DNA, the CDR3 is TGCGCCAGCAGCCCGGACAGCTCTGGAAACACCATATATTTT.

V is TRBV5-1 and J is TRBJ1-2; 7 bases agree with TRBD1. CDR3 length equals 14 residues. J lost 7 bases, V lost 0 bases, and 6 bases had no gene match. The germline CDR1 and CDR2 sequences are SGHRS and YFSETQ. CDR3 amino acids: CASSLGAEGAGYTF. The CDR3 coding sequence is TGCGCCAGCAGCTTGGGAGCCGAGGGGGCTGGCTACACCTTC.

CDR3 nucleotides: TGTGCCAGCACCCCGTTGGCGAACACCGGGGAGCTGTTTTTT. Translated: CASTPLANTGELFF. The chain is built from TRBV7-3 and TRBJ2-2; D uncertain. Deletions cut 7 bases from V and 0 bases from J, with 9 bases between. Germline V gene data show CDR1 as SGHTA and CDR2 as FQGTGA. The length of the CDR3 is 14 residues.

The J gene is TRBJ1-4, the V gene TRBV15; no clear D. This CDR3 contains 16 residues. The V end lost 0 bases, the J end lost 2 bases, and 10 bases lay between the germline ends. CDR1 and CDR2 (germline): LNHNV, YYDKDF (reference sequence). The CDR3 sequence is CATSRESRLTNEKLFF. CDR3 coding DNA: TGTGCCACCAGCAGAGAGAGCAGGTTGACTAATGAAAAACTGTTTTTT.

The rearrangement joins TRBV5-6 to TRBJ2-3; D ambiguous. The V end was cut by 1 base, the J end by 0 bases, with 6 bases between. The CDR3 covers 14 residues. Germline V CDR1 and CDR2: SGHDT, YYEEEE. The CDR3 loop reads CASSLYTSTDTQYF. The CDR3 nucleotides are TGTGCCAGCAGCTTGTATACTAGCACAGATACGCAGTATTTT. The entire variable domain, with the rest obtained from reference TRBV5-6 and TRBJ2-3, is as follows: DAGVTQSPTHLIKTRGQQVTLRCSPKSGHDTVSWYQQALGQGPQFIFQYYEEEERQRGNFPDRFSGHQFPNYSSELNVNALLLGDSALYLCASSLYTSTDTQYFGPGTRLTVL.

The chain employs TRBV6-5 and TRBJ2-2; D is unclear. The CDR3 runs 14 residues. Germline CDR1 is MNHEY and CDR2 is SVGAGI. The V end was cut by 10 bases, the J end by 4 bases, with 16 bases between. The CDR3 DNA sequence: TGTGCCACAATAGACCAGGCTCGCACCGGGGAGCTGTTTTTT. Its translation: CATIDQARTGELFF.

The chain joins TRBV5-4 to TRBJ2-2; D may be TRBD1 or TRBD2 (7 bases each). In germline, CDR1 is SGHNT, CDR2 YYREEE (reference sequence). The V end lost 3 bases, the J end lost 8 bases, and 17 bases lay between the germline ends. The CDR3 runs to 15 residues. In nucleotides, the CDR3 is TGTGCCAGCAGCTCCGGGCAGGGGGGGTTAGGGGAGCTGTTTTTT. As protein: CASSSGQGGLGELFF.

The gene calls are TRBV30 and TRBJ1-1; tentative D call: TRBD1 (6 bases). The CDR3 has 14 residues. Germline lookup yields CDR1 GTSNPN and CDR2 SVGIG (reference sequence). V was clipped by 0 bases and J by 0 bases, with 8 bases between them. This CDR3 reads CAWSVSGVNTEAFF. The CDR3 region has the DNA TGTGCCTGGAGTGTATCAGGGGTGAACACTGAAGCTTTCTTT.

The chain combines TRBV30 with TRBJ1-5, with 8 bases fitting TRBD1. The J segment lost 5 bases and the V segment lost 1 base, leaving 4 bases of the junction unmatched. The CDR3 contains 14 residues. Germline loops: CDR1 GTSNPN, CDR2 SVGIG (reference sequence). CDR3 in DNA: TGTGCCTGGAGTGAGAACAGGGGGTATCAGCCCCAGCATTTT. This codes for CAWSENRGYQPQHF.

This chain uses TRBV21-1 with TRBJ2-5; the table gives TRBD2 as D, unverified against the DNA. TRBV21-1 is labeled a pseudogene. This CDR3 comprises 17 residues. CDR3 loop: CASWRPSGGHYQETQYF. CDR3 coding DNA: TGTGCCAGCTGGAGACCTAGCGGGGGCCATTACCAAGAGACCCAGTACTTC.

The chain couples TRBV18 to TRBJ1-6, with 7 bases fitting TRBD1. The CDR3 totals 16 residues. V lost 4 bases to trimming and J lost 8 bases; unmatched junction nucleotides: 11. Germline V gene sequence: CDR1 KGHSH, CDR2 LQKENI. DNA for the CDR3: TGTGCCAGCTCACAATCGTTGACAGGGTGGGATTCACCCCTCCACTTT. As protein: CASSQSLTGWDSPLHF.

This clone is a singleton in its sample. The rearrangement joins TRBV27 to TRBJ1-1, with D possibly TRBD1 on 6 matching bases. The germline gives CDR1 MNHEY, CDR2 SMNVEV (reference sequence). This CDR3 has 17 residues. V was shortened by 4 bases and J by 1 base, with 19 bases between the two germline ends. CDR3 protein: CASSSRTVNGGNTEAFF. The DNA of the CDR3 is TGTGCCAGCAGTTCCCGGACAGTTAACGGTGGGAACACTGAAGCTTTCTTT.

This chain connects TRBV28 to TRBJ1-3, with D possibly TRBD1 on 5 matching bases. The CDR3 spans 17 residues. The germline gives CDR1 MDHEN, CDR2 SYDVKM. V shed 6 bases and J shed 0 bases, with 18 bases lying between them. The CDR3 sequence is CASRSQGAGLSGNTIYF. The CDR3 coding sequence is TGTGCCAGCAGATCCCAAGGGGCAGGACTCTCTGGAAACACCATATATTTT.

The chain recombines TRBV5-1 with TRBJ2-5; 7 bases map to TRBD1. This CDR3 spans 15 amino acids. J lost 1 base, V lost 2 bases, and 5 bases had no gene match. Germline CDR1 SGHRS, CDR2 YFSETQ. CDR3: CASSFQTGFQETQYF. The CDR3 DNA follows: TGCGCCAGCAGCTTCCAGACAGGGTTCCAAGAGACCCAGTACTTC.